This TCR beta chain was recorded in a study of human T cells and chemical hapten exposure. Study-wide results and limits: Patch test score was positively correlated with the counts of TCRs that had expanded at PT1. The study found expanded TCRs formed significantly more large CDR3 similarity clusters than controls.

A single record per CDR3 protein comes from TCRdb applying MiXCR to the RACE reads. The sample holds about 140,000 distinct CDR3 sequences, 12% seen once. Time point specified: patch test 2, 6 weeks after DPC sensitization. Regarding treatment: therapeutic diphenylcyclopropenone sensitization with weekly scalp DPC. This CDR3 is 13 amino acids long. From germline, CDR1 is KGHDR and CDR2 SFDVKD. Trimming stripped 6 bases from V and 5 bases from J, with 9 bases between. This clonotype turned up a few times. Its specificity is unknown. This specimen consisted of whole blood, obtained in connection with sensitization to the hapten diphenylcyclopropenone (DPC). The sequence was collected from a woman aged 50 to 65 with alopecia areata. Some clones in this sample may be carry-over from other donors' samples. The chain uses TRBV24-1 and TRBJ2-2; D remains ambiguous. The CDR3 sequence is CATSRERTGELFF. The DNA for the CDR3 is TGTGCCACCAGTCGCGAGAGGACCGGGGAGCTGTTTTTT.